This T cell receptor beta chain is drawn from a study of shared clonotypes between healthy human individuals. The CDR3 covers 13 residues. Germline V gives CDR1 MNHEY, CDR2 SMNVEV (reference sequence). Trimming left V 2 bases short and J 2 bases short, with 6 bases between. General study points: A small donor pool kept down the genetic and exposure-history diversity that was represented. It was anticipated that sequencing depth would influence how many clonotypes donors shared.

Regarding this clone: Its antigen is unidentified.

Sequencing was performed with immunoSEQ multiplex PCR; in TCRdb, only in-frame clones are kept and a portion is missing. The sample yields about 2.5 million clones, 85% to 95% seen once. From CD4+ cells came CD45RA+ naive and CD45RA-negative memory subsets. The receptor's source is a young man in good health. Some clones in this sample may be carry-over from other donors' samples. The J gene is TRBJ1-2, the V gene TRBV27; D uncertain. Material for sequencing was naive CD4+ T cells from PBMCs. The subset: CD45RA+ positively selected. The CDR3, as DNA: TGTGCCAGCAGTTTACAGAGGAACTATGGCTACACCTTC. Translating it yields CASSLQRNYGYTF.